The sample holds many counts of the clone carrying this T cell receptor beta chain. The antigen is undetermined. In patients aged 18 to 65, hyperthyroidism was newly diagnosed, with duration under 2 months. An approximately 10 ml volume of fresh peripheral blood provided the PBMCs. The record originates from a study of T cells in Graves' hyperthyroidism and ophthalmopathy. Findings and limits, study-wide: The model identified upcoming ophthalmopathy a median approximately six months ahead of onset.

What was amplified from RNA transcripts were TCR beta CDR3 regions. Initially, a first-round RT-PCR of the TCR CDR3 employed the HTBI primer set. TCRdb re-called the multiplex PCR reads through MiXCR, storing one row per CDR3 protein. The data hold over 120,000 distinct CDR3 sequences, with roughly a fifth observed a single time. The ends lost 2 bases at V and 2 bases at J; junction bases unmatched: 3. CDR1 is SGHAT, CDR2 FQNNGV, per germline. This CDR3 is 14 amino acids long. Sequenced input: blood. V usage is TRBV11-2 and J usage is TRBJ2-7; 7 nucleotides agree with TRBD2. The TCR comes from a woman in her fifties or sixties with Graves' hyperthyroidism that later progressed to Graves' ophthalmopathy. CDR3 region: CASSLKGGPYEQYF. DNA of the CDR3: TGTGCCAGCAGCTTAAAGGGAGGGCCCTACGAGCAGTACTTC.